The 2 T cell receptor beta chains given below trace back to one sample, sequenced in a study of blood T cell repertoires in COVID-19. Profiled with immunoSEQ multiplex PCR; TCRdb holds only in-frame clones, not every one. The repertoire holds 200,000 to 300,000 clones, with around 88% as singletons. Material: PBMCs or T cells enriched from blood (not recorded which). All receptors derive from a woman in her thirties or forties with acute COVID-19.

J is TRBJ1-6 and V is TRBV7-6, with D unclear. With 5 bases removed from V and 0 bases from J, the gap between germline ends came to 17 bases. The length of the CDR3 is 18 residues. Germline loops: CDR1 SGHVS, CDR2 FNYEAQ. DNA for the CDR3: TGTGCCAGCAGCGGGAGTAGTGCTGGGAGCTCCTATAATTCACCCCTCCACTTT. Translating it yields CASSGSSAGSSYNSPLHF.

The rearrangement uses TRBV24-1 and TRBJ2-2; TRBD1 agrees at 9 bases. Trimming at V came to 5 bases and at J to 4 bases, leaving 4 bases not matched to a gene. Germline CDR1 KGHDR, CDR2 SFDVKD. The CDR3 sequence is 15 residues long. Written as DNA, the CDR3 is TGTGCCACCAGTGCCTCACAGGGGGCCACCGGGGAGCTGTTTTTT. It specifies CATSASQGATGELFF.